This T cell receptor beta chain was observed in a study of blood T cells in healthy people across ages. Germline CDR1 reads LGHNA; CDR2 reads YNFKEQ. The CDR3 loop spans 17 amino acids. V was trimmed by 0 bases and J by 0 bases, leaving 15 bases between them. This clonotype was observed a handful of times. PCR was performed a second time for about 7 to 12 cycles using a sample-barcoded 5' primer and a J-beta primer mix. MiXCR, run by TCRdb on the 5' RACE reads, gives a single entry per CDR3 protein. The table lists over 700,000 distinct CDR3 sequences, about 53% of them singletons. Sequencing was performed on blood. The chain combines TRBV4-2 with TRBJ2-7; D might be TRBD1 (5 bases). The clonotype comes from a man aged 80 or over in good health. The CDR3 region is CASSQDWAGISSYEQYF. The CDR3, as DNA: TGTGCCAGCAGCCAAGATTGGGCAGGGATAAGCTCCTACGAGCAGTACTTC.